These T cell receptor beta chains were read from a single sample in a study of OX40 agonist ivuxolimab in advanced cancers. The method was immunoSEQ multiplex PCR; TCRdb's version includes in-frame clones alone and lacks a portion of them. The data show approximately 77,000 clones, around 92% seen once. The source material was CD4+ or CD8+ T cells sorted from blood, sampled in a trial of the OX40 agonist ivuxolimab. Source of these receptors: an adult with an advanced solid tumor such as melanoma, head and neck, liver or kidney cancer. Each CDR3 is given with its conserved first and last residue. A D gene is named only where the DNA matches it firmly.

TRBV5-1	.	TRBJ2-5	CASSLEGRETQYF	TGCGCCAGCAGCTTAGAGGGGCGTGAGACCCAGTACTTC
TRBV30	.	TRBJ1-1	CAWITKTAYTEAFF	TGTGCCTGGATTACCAAGACAGCTTACACTGAAGCTTTCTTT
TRBV5-1	TRBD1	TRBJ2-5	CASTPRDRGLWETQYF	TGCGCCAGCACCCCCCGGGACAGGGGGCTGTGGGAGACCCAGTACTTC
TRBV7-9	TRBD1	TRBJ2-7	CASTPTGTGVNEQYF	TGTGCCAGCACCCCCACTGGGACAGGGGTCAACGAGCAGTACTTC
TRBV9	.	TRBJ1-2	CASSPSHLGYTF	TGTGCCAGCAGTCCTAGCCACCTTGGCTACACCTTC
TRBV6-6	.	TRBJ1-4	CASKPQGWGANEKLFF	TGTGCCAGCAAACCCCAGGGGTGGGGGGCTAATGAAAAACTGTTTTTT
TRBV4-2	.	TRBJ2-3	CASSQDRLDTQYF	TGTGCCAGCAGCCAAGATCGGTTGGATACGCAGTATTTT
TRBV7-3	TRBD2	TRBJ2-1	CASSLTVRSSGNGLDEQFF	TGTGCCAGCAGCTTAACGGTCAGGTCTAGCGGGAATGGATTGGATGAGCAGTTCTTC
TRBV5-1	TRBD1	TRBJ2-3	CASSFGTGTDTQYF	TGCGCCAGCAGCTTTGGGACAGGCACAGATACGCAGTATTTT
TRBV9	TRBD2	TRBJ2-4	CASSVDPGGRAGSKNIQYF	TGTGCCAGCAGCGTTGACCCGGGCGGGAGGGCCGGTTCCAAAAACATTCAGTACTTC
TRBV7-6	.	TRBJ2-2	CASSLWSGINTGELFF	TGTGCCAGCAGCTTATGGTCTGGGATAAACACCGGGGAGCTGTTTTTT
TRBV28	.	TRBJ1-4	CASSGHPGGSEKLFF	TGTGCCAGCAGTGGACACCCCGGTGGAAGTGAAAAACTGTTTTTT
TRBV5-6	TRBD1	TRBJ2-1	CASSLEGQGSNEQFF	TGTGCCAGCAGCTTGGAAGGACAGGGGTCGAATGAGCAGTTCTTC